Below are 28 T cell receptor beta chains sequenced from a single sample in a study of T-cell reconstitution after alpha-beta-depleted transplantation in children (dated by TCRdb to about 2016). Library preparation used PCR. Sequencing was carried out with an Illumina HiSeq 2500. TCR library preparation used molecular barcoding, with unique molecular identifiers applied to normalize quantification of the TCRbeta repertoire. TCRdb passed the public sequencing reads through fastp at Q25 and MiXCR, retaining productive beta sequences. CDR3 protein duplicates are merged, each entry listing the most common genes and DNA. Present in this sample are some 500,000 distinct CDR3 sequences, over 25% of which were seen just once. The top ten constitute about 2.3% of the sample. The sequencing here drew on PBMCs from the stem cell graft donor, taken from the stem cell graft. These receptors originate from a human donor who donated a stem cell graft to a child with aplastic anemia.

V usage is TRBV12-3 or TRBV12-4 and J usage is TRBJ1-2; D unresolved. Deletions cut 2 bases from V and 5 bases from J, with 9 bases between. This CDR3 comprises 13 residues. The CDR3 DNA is TGTGCCAGCAGTTTACCTACTCAGTATGGCTACACCTTC. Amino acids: CASSLPTQYGYTF.

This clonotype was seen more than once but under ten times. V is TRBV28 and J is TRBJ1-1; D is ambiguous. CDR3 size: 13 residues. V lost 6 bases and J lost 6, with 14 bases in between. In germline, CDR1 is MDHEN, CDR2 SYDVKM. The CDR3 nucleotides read TGTGCCAGCAGCCGGACCGCCGCCGCTGAAGCTTTCTTT. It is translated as CASSRTAAAEAFF. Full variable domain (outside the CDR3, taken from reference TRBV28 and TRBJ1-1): DVKVTQSSRYLVKRTGEKVFLECVQDMDHENMFWYRQDPGLGLRLIYFSYDVKMKEKGDIPEGYSVSREKKERFSLILESASTNQTSMYLCASSRTAAAEAFFGQGTRLTVV.

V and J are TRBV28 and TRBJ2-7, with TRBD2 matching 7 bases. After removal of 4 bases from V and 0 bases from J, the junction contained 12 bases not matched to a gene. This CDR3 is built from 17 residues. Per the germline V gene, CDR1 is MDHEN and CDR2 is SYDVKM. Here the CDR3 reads CASSYTRPWGGSYEQYF. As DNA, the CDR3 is TGTGCCAGCAGTTACACCCGGCCCTGGGGGGGCTCCTACGAGCAGTACTTC.

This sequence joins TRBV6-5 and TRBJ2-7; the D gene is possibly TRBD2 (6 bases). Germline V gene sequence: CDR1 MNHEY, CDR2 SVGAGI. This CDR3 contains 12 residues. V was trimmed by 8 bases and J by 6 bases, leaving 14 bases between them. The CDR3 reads CASAGFKGEQYF. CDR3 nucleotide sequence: TGTGCCAGCGCGGGGTTTAAGGGCGAGCAGTACTTC.

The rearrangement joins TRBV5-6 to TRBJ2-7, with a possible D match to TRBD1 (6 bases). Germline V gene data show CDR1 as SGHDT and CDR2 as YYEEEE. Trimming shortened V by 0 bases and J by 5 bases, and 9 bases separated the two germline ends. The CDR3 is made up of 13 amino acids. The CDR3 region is CASSLAPGDEQYV. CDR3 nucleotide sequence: TGTGCCAGCAGCTTGGCCCCAGGGGACGAGCAGTACGTC.

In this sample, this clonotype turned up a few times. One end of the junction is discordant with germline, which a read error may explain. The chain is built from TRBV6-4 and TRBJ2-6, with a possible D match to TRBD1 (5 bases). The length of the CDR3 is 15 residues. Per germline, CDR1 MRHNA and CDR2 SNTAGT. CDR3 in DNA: TGTGCCAGCAGACCGACCGGGTCTGGGGCCAACGGCCTGACTTTC. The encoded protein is CASRPTGSGANGLTF.

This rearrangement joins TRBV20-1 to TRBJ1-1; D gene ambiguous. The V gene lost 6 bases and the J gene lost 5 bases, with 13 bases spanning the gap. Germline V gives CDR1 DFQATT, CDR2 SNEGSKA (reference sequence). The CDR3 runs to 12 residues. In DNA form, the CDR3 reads TGCAGTGCCAATTTACGGGTTACTGAAGCTTTCTTT. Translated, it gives CSANLRVTEAFF.

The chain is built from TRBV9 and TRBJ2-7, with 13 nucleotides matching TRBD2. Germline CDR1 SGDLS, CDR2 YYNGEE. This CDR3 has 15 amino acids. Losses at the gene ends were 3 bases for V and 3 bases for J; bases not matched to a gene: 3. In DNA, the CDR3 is TGTGCCAGCAGCGGACTAGCGGGGGGCTTCTACGAGCAGTACTTC. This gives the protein CASSGLAGGFYEQYF.

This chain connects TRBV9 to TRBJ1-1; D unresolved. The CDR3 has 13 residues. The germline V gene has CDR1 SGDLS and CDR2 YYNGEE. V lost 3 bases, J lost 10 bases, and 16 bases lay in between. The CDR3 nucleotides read TGTGCCAGCAGCGCGTCGTCGGTGTGGGGAGCTTTCTTT. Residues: CASSASSVWGAFF.

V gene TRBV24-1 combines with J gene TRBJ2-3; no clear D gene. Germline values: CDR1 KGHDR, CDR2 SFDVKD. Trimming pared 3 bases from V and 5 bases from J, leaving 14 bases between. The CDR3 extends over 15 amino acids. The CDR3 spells CATSDPGRIGDTQYF. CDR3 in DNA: TGTGCCACCAGTGATCCCGGGCGCATTGGAGATACGCAGTATTTT.

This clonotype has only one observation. The DNA of the CDR3 is TGCGCCACCACGGGTCTAGCGGGAGTCGGGACCGGGGAGCTGTTTTTT. It is translated as CATTGLAGVGTGELFF. The chain is built from TRBV10-2 and TRBJ2-2; TRBD2 matches 10 bases. Germline assignment: CDR1 WSHSY and CDR2 SAAADI. V shed 10 bases, J shed 5 bases, and the junction held 13 bases outside the gene matches. The CDR3 length is 16 residues.

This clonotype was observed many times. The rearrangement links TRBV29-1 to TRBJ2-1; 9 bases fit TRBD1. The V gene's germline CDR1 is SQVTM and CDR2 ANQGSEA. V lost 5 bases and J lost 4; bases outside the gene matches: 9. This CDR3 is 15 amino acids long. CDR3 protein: CSVPHRDREYNEQFF. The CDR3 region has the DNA TGCAGCGTTCCCCACCGGGACAGGGAGTACAATGAGCAGTTCTTC.

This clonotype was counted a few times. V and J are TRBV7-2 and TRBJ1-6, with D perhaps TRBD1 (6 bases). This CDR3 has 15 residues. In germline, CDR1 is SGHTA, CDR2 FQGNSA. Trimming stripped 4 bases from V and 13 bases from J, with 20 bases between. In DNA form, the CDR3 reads TGTGCCAGCAGCTCTACACCGGGACAATTTCTGCCCCTCCACTTT. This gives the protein CASSSTPGQFLPLHF.

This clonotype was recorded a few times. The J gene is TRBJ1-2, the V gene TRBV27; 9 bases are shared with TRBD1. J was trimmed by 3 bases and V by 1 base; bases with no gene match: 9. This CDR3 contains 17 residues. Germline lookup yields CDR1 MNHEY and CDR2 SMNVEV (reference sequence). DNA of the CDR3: TGTGCCAGCAGTTTATTCGGTTCCAGGACAGGGGACTATGGCTACACCTTC. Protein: CASSLFGSRTGDYGYTF.

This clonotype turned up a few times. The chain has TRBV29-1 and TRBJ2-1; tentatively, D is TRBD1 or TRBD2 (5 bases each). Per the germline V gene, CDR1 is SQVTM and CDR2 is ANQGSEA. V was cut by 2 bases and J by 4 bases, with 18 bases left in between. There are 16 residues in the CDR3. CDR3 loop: CSVEPDEGRDYNEQFF. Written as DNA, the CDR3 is TGCAGCGTTGAACCCGATGAGGGGCGAGATTACAATGAGCAGTTCTTC.

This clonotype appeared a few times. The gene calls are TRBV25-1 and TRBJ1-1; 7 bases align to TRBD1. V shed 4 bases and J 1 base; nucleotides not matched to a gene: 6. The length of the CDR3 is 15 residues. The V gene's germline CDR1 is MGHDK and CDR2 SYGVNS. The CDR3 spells CASSGLGTANTEAFF. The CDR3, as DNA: TGTGCCAGCAGTGGACTGGGGACAGCGAACACTGAAGCTTTCTTT. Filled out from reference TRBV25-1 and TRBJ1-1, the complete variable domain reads EADIYQTPRYLVIGTGKKITLECSQTMGHDKMYWYQQDPGMELHLIHYSYGVNSTEKGDLSSESTVSRIRTEHFPLTLESARPSHTSQYLCASSGLGTANTEAFFGQGTRLTVV.

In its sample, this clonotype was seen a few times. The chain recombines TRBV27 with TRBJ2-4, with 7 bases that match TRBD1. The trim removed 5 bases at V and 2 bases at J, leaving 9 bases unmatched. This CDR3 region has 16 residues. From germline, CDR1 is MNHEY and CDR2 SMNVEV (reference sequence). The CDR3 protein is CASSPLTGSSKNIQYF. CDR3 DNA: TGTGCCAGCAGTCCATTGACAGGGTCATCCAAAAACATTCAGTACTTC.

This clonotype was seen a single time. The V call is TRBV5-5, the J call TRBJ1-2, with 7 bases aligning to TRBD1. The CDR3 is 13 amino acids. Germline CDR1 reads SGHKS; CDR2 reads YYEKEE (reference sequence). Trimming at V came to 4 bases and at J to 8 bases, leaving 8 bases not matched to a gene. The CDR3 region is CASSHGQAHGYTF. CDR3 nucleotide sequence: TGTGCCAGCAGCCATGGACAGGCCCACGGCTACACCTTC. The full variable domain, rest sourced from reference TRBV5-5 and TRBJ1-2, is DAGVTQSPTHLIKTRGQQVTLRCSPISGHKSVSWYQQVLGQGPQFIFQYYEKEERGRGNFPDRFSARQFPNYSSELNVNALLLGDSALYLCASSHGQAHGYTFGSGTRLTVV.

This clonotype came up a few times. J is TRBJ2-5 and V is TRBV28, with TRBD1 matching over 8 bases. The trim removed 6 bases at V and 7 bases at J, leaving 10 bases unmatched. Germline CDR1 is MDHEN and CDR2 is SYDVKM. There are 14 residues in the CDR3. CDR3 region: CASSDDRGVGTQYF. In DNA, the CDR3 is TGTGCCAGCAGCGACGACAGGGGCGTAGGGACCCAGTACTTC.

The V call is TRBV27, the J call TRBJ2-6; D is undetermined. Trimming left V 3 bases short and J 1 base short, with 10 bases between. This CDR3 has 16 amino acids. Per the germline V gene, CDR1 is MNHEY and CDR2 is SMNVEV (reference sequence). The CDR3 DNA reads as TGTGCCAGCAGTTTGAGAAGAGTTTCTGGGGCCAACGTCCTGACTTTC. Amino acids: CASSLRRVSGANVLTF.

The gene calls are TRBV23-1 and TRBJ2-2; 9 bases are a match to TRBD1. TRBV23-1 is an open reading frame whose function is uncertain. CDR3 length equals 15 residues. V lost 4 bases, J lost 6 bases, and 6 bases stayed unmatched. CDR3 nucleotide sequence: TGCGCCAGCAGTCTTCCGGGACAGGGCCCCGGGGAGCTGTTTTTT. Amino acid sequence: CASSLPGQGPGELFF.

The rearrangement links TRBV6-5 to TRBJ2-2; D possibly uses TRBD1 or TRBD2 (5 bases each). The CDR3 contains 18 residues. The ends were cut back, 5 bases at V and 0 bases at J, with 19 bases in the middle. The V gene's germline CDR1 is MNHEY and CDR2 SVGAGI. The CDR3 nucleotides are TGTGCCAGCAGTACTCCAATTCCAGGGACGTCGAACACCGGGGAGCTGTTTTTT. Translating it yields CASSTPIPGTSNTGELFF.

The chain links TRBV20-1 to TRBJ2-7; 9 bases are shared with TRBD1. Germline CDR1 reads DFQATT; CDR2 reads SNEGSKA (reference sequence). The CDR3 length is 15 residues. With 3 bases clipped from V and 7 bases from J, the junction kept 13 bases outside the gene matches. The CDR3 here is CSARKPRQGVREQYF. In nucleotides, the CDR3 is TGCAGTGCTAGGAAGCCGAGACAGGGGGTTCGGGAGCAGTACTTC.

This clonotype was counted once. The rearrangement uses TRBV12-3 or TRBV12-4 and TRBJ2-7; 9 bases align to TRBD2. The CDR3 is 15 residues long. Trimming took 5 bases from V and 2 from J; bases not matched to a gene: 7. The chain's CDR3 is CASSPRLAETYEQYF. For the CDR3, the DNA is TGTGCCAGCAGTCCCCGACTAGCGGAGACCTACGAGCAGTACTTC.

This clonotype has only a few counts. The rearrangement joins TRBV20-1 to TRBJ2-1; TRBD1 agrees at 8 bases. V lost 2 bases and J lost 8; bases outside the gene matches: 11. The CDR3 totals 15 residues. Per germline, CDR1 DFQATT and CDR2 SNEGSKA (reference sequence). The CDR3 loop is CSARSDRAQVDEQFF. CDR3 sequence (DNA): TGCAGTGCTAGATCGGACAGGGCGCAAGTCGATGAGCAGTTCTTC.

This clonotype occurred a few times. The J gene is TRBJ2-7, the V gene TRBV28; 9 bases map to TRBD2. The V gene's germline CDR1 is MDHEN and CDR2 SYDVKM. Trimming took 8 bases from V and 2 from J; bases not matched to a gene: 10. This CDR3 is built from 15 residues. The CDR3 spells CASYRGASGAYEQYF. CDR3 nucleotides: TGTGCCAGCTACCGGGGGGCTAGCGGGGCCTACGAGCAGTACTTC.

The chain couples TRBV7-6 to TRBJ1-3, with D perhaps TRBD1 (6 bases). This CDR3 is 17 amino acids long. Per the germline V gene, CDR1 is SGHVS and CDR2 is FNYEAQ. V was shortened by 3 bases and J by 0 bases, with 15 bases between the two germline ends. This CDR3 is CASSFSAGANSGNTIYF. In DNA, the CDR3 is TGTGCCAGCAGCTTTAGTGCAGGGGCGAACTCTGGAAACACCATATATTTT.

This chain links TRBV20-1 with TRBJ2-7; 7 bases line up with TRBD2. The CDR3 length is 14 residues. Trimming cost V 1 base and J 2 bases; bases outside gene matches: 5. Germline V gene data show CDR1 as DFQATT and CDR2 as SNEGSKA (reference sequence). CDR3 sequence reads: CSARVASGPYEQYF. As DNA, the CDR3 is TGCAGTGCTAGAGTCGCTAGCGGACCCTACGAGCAGTACTTC.